This T cell receptor beta chain was recorded in a study of blood T cell repertoires in COVID-19. Original analysis: Reference gene primer amplification yielded estimated nucleated cell counts. Data came from immunoSEQ multiplex PCR; TCRdb stores just in-frame clones and leaves some out. V and J calls and clone size are those listed in that table; D and trimming were worked out from the DNA. The sample consists of 210,000 or so clones, 81% of them appearing once. CDR1 is LNHDA, CDR2 SQIVND, per germline (reference sequence). The CDR3 runs to 16 residues. Trimming pared 0 bases from V and 0 bases from J, leaving 12 bases between.

This chain uses TRBV19 with TRBJ2-7, with D tentatively TRBD2 (6 bases). The receptor was isolated from a woman between 45 and 65 years old with acute COVID-19. The sequencing sample was made of PBMCs or T cells enriched from blood (not recorded which). CDR3 loop: CASSIDGGISSYEQYF. As DNA, the CDR3 is TGTGCCAGTAGTATAGACGGCGGGATAAGCTCCTACGAGCAGTACTTC.